This T cell receptor beta chain was sequenced in a study of response to subunit inactivated influenza vaccine. TCRdb passed the RT-PCR reads through MiXCR, listing each CDR3 protein once. The repertoire holds around 570,000 distinct CDR3 sequences, 7.6% seen once, with 13% in the top ten. Notes on the study in general: Authors suggested each seasonal influenza vaccination recruits few new T cells.

The germline V gene encodes CDR1 MGHRA and CDR2 YSYEKL. V was cut by 3 bases and J by 9 bases, with 15 bases left in between. The CDR3 runs to 14 residues. This clonotype came up many times. Its target is not known. J is TRBJ1-5 and V is TRBV4-1; D remains ambiguous. This material consisted of PBMCs from blood, taken approximately 25 months after vaccination. This sequence originates from a man between 50 and 75 years old who received an inactivated influenza vaccine. The CDR3 loop is CASSQGPKDGPQHF. As DNA, the CDR3 is TGCGCCAGCAGCCAGGGCCCAAAAGATGGGCCCCAGCATTTT.